A selection of T cell receptor beta chains follows, all from one sample in a study of T cells in Graves' hyperthyroidism and ophthalmopathy. One entry per CDR3 protein, called by TCRdb with MiXCR from the multiplex PCR reads. The table has 600,000 or so distinct CDR3 sequences, about a sixth seen once; the top ten hold 3% to 4%. The sample was blood. The source is a woman aged 25 to 39 with Graves' hyperthyroidism. Each CDR3 is given with its conserved first and last residue. D genes are given only for firm matches.

d_call j_call v_call cdr3_aa
. TRBJ2-5 TRBV28 CASSPHRDQYF
TRBD2 TRBJ2-2 TRBV20-1 CSARAGVVGELFF
TRBD1 TRBJ2-7 TRBV7-2 CASSLGPGQGIHEQYF
. TRBJ2-3 TRBV11-1 CASSIPRKSTDTQYF
. TRBJ1-5 TRBV3-1 CASSPGDGNQPQHF
TRBD1 TRBJ2-3 TRBV6-4 CASSDPNGGTGRRGTDTQYF
TRBD1 TRBJ2-1 TRBV6-1 CASSSLTGGYNEQFF
TRBD1 TRBJ2-1 TRBV6-2/TRBV6-3 CASRGDRGRVNEQFF
TRBD2 TRBJ2-7 TRBV7-2 CASSFKRDPNEQYF
. TRBJ1-3 TRBV6-2/TRBV6-3 CASSSYVRTANSGNTIYF
TRBD2 TRBJ2-3 TRBV12-3/TRBV12-4 CASSLGLAGSDTQYF
. TRBJ2-2 TRBV19 CASSIGPGELFF
TRBD2 TRBJ2-1 TRBV7-9 CASSPRLAAIYNEQFF
. TRBJ1-4 TRBV2 CASIIQGIPEKLFF
. TRBJ2-3 TRBV9 CASSVGAVTTDTQYF
. TRBJ2-1 TRBV9 CASSAPQGTSTKQFF
. TRBJ2-7 TRBV6-1 CASSEAQNWAYEQYF
. TRBJ2-5 TRBV5-1 CASSPGHKEETQYF
. TRBJ2-2 TRBV6-1 CASEDRLNTGELFF
TRBD2 TRBJ2-7 TRBV28 CASSSLGTSMGAYEQYF
TRBD2 TRBJ2-3 TRBV28 CASSLVVAGNTDTQYF
. TRBJ2-5 TRBV7-2 CASSQTRTQYF
TRBD1 TRBJ1-3 TRBV7-2 CASRKQGASSGNTIYF
. TRBJ2-1 TRBV6-1 CASTPLPAYNEQFF